The 21 T cell receptor beta chains in this list originate from one sample, sequenced in a study of identical twins. Using its own MiXCR run on the 5' RACE reads, TCRdb lists one record per CDR3 protein. The sample contains about 220,000 distinct CDR3 sequences, approximately 9% of which appear only once. Sequenced: memory (CD45RO+) T cells sorted from blood. Every receptor here comes from a woman between 18 and 30 years old in good health.

V usage is TRBV4-2 and J usage is TRBJ2-6, with D maybe TRBD1 (6 bases). This CDR3 has 16 residues. Germline V lookup: CDR1 LGHNA, CDR2 YNFKEQ. The V end was cut by 1 base, the J end by 2 bases, with 9 bases between. CDR3 amino acids: CASSQVGGTGANVLTF. The CDR3 DNA sequence: TGTGCCAGCAGCCAAGTAGGGGGAACTGGGGCCAACGTCCTGACTTTC.

This clonotype has a handful of counts. The rearrangement joins TRBV14 to TRBJ1-2; a possible D gene is TRBD1 (5 bases). Germline V lookup: CDR1 SGHDN, CDR2 FVKESK. V lost 4 bases, J lost 3 bases, and 15 bases lay in between. This CDR3 contains 15 residues. The CDR3 DNA is TGTGCCAGCAGCCGAGACGCCGGGACTGACTATGGCTACACCTTC. It codes for CASSRDAGTDYGYTF.

This clonotype was detected many times. This chain uses TRBV6-1 with TRBJ2-6, with D perhaps matching TRBD1 or TRBD2 (5 bases each). The CDR3 totals 17 residues. V lost 6 bases to trimming and J lost 2 bases, with 17 bases between them. The germline V gene encodes CDR1 MNHNS and CDR2 SASEGT. CDR3 DNA sequence: TGTGCCAGCAGGAGGGACGGAGGACATACTGGGGCCAACGTCCTGACTTTC. Amino acids: CASRRDGGHTGANVLTF.

The rearrangement joins TRBV10-2 to TRBJ2-1; a possible D gene is TRBD1 (5 bases). Trimming stripped 6 bases from V and 6 bases from J, with 12 bases between. The CDR3 contains 13 residues. Germline lookup yields CDR1 WSHSY and CDR2 SAAADI. CDR3 nucleotide sequence: TGCGCCAGCAGCGAGGACATTTTCAATGAGCAGTTCTTC. The encoded protein is CASSEDIFNEQFF.

This clonotype was counted a few times. CDR3 region: CASSLEGQPYTEAFF. DNA for the CDR3: TGCGCCAGCAGCTTGGAGGGACAGCCTTACACTGAAGCTTTCTTT. V and J are TRBV5-1 and TRBJ1-1; 7 bases fit TRBD1. J gave up 3 bases and V 0 bases, and 5 bases lay outside the gene matches. The germline CDR1 and CDR2 sequences are SGHRS and YFSETQ. The CDR3 runs 15 residues.

This clonotype was counted many times. The gene calls are TRBV12-3 or TRBV12-4 and TRBJ2-5; D is tentatively TRBD1 or TRBD2 (6 bases each). The CDR3 is 15 amino acids. Trimming stripped 2 bases from V and 5 bases from J, with 15 bases between. For the CDR3, the DNA is TGTGCCAGCAGTTTAATGGGGGGCCCGTCGGAGACCCAGTACTTC. Its translation: CASSLMGGPSETQYF.

This clonotype came up a few times. The rearrangement links TRBV20-1 to TRBJ1-5; 10 nucleotides line up with TRBD1. The CDR3 extends over 14 amino acids. The junction had 8 bases not matched to a gene; V was cut back by 6 bases and J by 6 bases. Germline V gene data show CDR1 as DFQATT and CDR2 as SNEGSKA (reference sequence). As DNA, the CDR3 is TGCAGTGCAGGCGACAGGGGGCTTGGTCAGCCCCAGCATTTT. Protein product: CSAGDRGLGQPQHF.

V is TRBV6-2 or TRBV6-3 and J is TRBJ2-7, with TRBD2 identical over 13 bases. This CDR3 contains 20 residues. V dropped 4 bases and J dropped 0; count of bases not matched to a gene: 15. Germline V gives CDR1 MNHEY, CDR2 SVGEGT. The chain's CDR3 is CASSFEAGTSGDRSSYEQYF. The DNA of the CDR3 is TGTGCCAGCAGTTTCGAAGCCGGGACTAGCGGGGACCGATCCTCCTACGAGCAGTACTTC.

This clonotype was seen only a few times. The V and J genes are TRBV7-2 and TRBJ1-1; D possibly corresponds to TRBD1 (5 bases). Germline assignment: CDR1 SGHTA and CDR2 FQGNSA. V was clipped by 5 bases and J by 5 bases, with 15 bases between them. The CDR3 runs 14 residues. CDR3 sequence: CASSQGTAGTEAFF. CDR3 bases: TGTGCCAGCAGCCAAGGGACGGCGGGAACTGAAGCTTTCTTT.

Many counts were recorded for this clonotype. The V gene is TRBV3-1, the J gene TRBJ2-7; tentative D call: TRBD2 (7 bases). V was shortened by 3 bases and J by 6 bases, with 15 bases between the two germline ends. Germline V gene lookup returns CDR1 LGHDT and CDR2 YNNKEL (reference sequence). The CDR3 extends over 14 amino acids. The CDR3 reads CASSHRRGGGEQYF. In DNA, the CDR3 is TGTGCCAGCAGCCACCGTAGGGGGGGAGGCGAGCAGTACTTC.

The table lists this clonotype with a few counts. The V gene is TRBV11-1, the J gene TRBJ2-1; 15 bases are shared with TRBD2. The CDR3 is 19 amino acids. After removal of 1 base from V and 0 bases from J, the junction contained 4 bases not matched to a gene. Germline CDR1 is SGHAT and CDR2 is FQDESV (reference sequence). As DNA, the CDR3 is TGTGCCAGCAGCTTAGAGGGACTAGCGGGGGGAAGCTCCTACAATGAGCAGTTCTTC. This encodes CASSLEGLAGGSSYNEQFF.

Many counts were recorded for this clonotype. The CDR3 DNA reads as TGTGCCAGCAGCCAGGCACGCCAGGGGGACATTCAGTACTTC. Its translation is CASSQARQGDIQYF. This chain joins TRBV3-1 and TRBJ2-4, with 7 bases identical to TRBD1. CDR1 is LGHDT and CDR2 is YNNKEL in the germline V gene (reference sequence). V trimming: 3 bases; J trimming: 8 bases; junction bases outside the gene matches: 7. The CDR3 covers 14 residues.

The chain couples TRBV20-1 to TRBJ1-2; D gene uncertain. The germline CDR1 and CDR2 sequences are DFQATT and SNEGSKA (reference sequence). V lost 0 bases and J lost 4, with 12 bases in between. CDR3 length: 14 residues. DNA of the CDR3: TGCAGTGCTAGAGATTCCCAGCTCGTCTATGGCTACACCTTC. Its protein product is CSARDSQLVYGYTF.

This clonotype was seen a single time. The chain couples TRBV2 to TRBJ2-3, with 7 bases that match TRBD2. CDR3 length equals 14 residues. Germline V gene sequence: CDR1 SNHLY, CDR2 FYNNEI. The V gene end was trimmed by 8 bases and the J gene end by 0 bases; junction bases not matched to a gene: 5. The CDR3 coding sequence is TGTGCCAGCGGGGCACTAGCGAGCACAGATACGCAGTATTTT. It codes for CASGALASTDTQYF.

This clonotype was seen only a few times. The rearrangement links TRBV5-6 to TRBJ2-5; D perhaps matches TRBD1 (5 bases). The CDR3 runs to 13 residues. The V end was cut by 4 bases, the J end by 5 bases, with 12 bases between. Germline V CDR1 and CDR2: SGHDT, YYEEEE. CDR3 in DNA: TGTGCCAGCAGCCCGGCCAGGGTGGAGACCCAGTACTTC. Amino acids: CASSPARVETQYF.

This clonotype occurred a few times. The rearrangement joins TRBV20-1 to TRBJ2-5; the D is unclear. CDR3 size: 16 residues. The germline V and J ends were trimmed by 3 bases and 4 bases, with 21 bases remaining between them. The germline V gene encodes CDR1 DFQATT and CDR2 SNEGSKA (reference sequence). The CDR3 sequence: CSASLPLGFAGETQYF. The CDR3 DNA is TGCAGTGCTAGCCTACCTCTAGGGTTCGCAGGAGAGACCCAGTACTTC.

This clonotype has more than one count but fewer than ten. The chain carries TRBV5-1 and TRBJ1-1, with TRBD1 as a possible D gene (6 bases). The CDR3 loop spans 15 amino acids. V was cut by 0 bases and J by 1 base, with 10 bases left in between. Germline CDR1 is SGHRS and CDR2 is YFSETQ. CDR3 in DNA: TGCGCCAGCAGCTTGGTTTGGGGGGCGAACACTGAAGCTTTCTTT. Residues: CASSLVWGANTEAFF. Drawing the rest from reference TRBV5-1 and TRBJ1-1, the complete variable domain is KAGVTQTPRYLIKTRGQQVTLSCSPISGHRSVSWYQQTPGQGLQFLFEYFSETQRNKGNFPGRFSGRQFSNSRSEMNVSTLELGDSALYLCASSLVWGANTEAFFGQGTRLTVV.

A few counts support this clonotype. V and J are TRBV7-8 and TRBJ1-5, with TRBD1 matching over 7 bases. Germline loops: CDR1 SGHVS, CDR2 FQNEAQ. The trim removed 0 bases at V and 1 base at J, leaving 3 bases unmatched. The CDR3 loop spans 16 amino acids. CDR3 in amino acids: CASSLAGQSSNQPQHF. As DNA, the CDR3 is TGTGCCAGCAGCTTAGCGGGACAGTCAAGCAATCAGCCCCAGCATTTT.

This clonotype came up a few times. This chain uses TRBV7-9 with TRBJ2-7, with D maybe TRBD1 (6 bases). The germline V gene has CDR1 SEHNR and CDR2 FQNEAQ (reference sequence). The CDR3 contains 15 residues. V was cut by 8 bases and J by 2 bases, with 19 bases left in between. The CDR3 bases are TGTGCCAGCGGCCGGAGTGGGGACATTACCTACGAGCAGTACTTC. Translating it yields CASGRSGDITYEQYF.

The genes are TRBV28 and TRBJ1-3; D call uncertain. The V end lost 3 bases, the J end lost 5 bases, and 8 bases lay between the germline ends. Germline V lookup: CDR1 MDHEN, CDR2 SYDVKM. This CDR3 comprises 13 residues. CDR3 bases: TGTGCCAGCAGTTTGTCCTTTAGAAACACCATATATTTT. It encodes CASSLSFRNTIYF.

This clonotype was counted ten times or more. The chain has TRBV3-1 and TRBJ1-1, with 9 bases identical to TRBD1. Per germline, CDR1 LGHDT and CDR2 YNNKEL (reference sequence). The CDR3 sequence is 12 residues long. V was pared by 3 bases and J by 10 bases, with 3 bases of the junction left unmatched. The CDR3 DNA sequence: TGTGCCAGCAGCCACCTGGACAGGGGAGCTTTCTTT. The encoded protein is CASSHLDRGAFF.